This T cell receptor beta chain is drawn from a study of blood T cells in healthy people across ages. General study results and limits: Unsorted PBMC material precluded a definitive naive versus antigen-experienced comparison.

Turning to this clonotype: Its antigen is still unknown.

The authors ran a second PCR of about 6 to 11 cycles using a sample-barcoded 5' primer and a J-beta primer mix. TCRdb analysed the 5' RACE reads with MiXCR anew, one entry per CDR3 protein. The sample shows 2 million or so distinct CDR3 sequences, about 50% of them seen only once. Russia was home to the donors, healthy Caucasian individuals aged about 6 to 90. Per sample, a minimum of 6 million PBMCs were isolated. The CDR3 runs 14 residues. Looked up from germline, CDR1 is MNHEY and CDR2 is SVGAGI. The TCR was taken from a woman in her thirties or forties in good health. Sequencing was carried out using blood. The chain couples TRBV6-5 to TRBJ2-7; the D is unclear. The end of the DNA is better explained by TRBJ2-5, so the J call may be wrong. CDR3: CASSPSSQRKTQYF. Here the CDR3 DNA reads TGTGCCAGCAGCCCCTCCTCCCAGCGAAAGACCCAGTACTTC.